The 21 T cell receptor beta chains below were found in one sample sequenced in a study of CD8+ T cells in alopecia areata. Treatment: oral pan-JAK inhibitor, 5-10 mg twice daily. Isolated RNA was reverse transcribed into cDNA used as the sequencing template. Some clones are missing from TCRdb's copy, which holds only in-frame ones; the method was immunoSEQ multiplex PCR. There are 150,000 to 200,000 clones in the sample; roughly 70% occur only once, and approximately 1.3% lies in the top ten. This specimen consisted of CD4+ T cells sorted from blood, obtained at approximately week 49, from a patient treated with tofacitinib. The receptors were gathered from a human donor with alopecia areata.

A note on this clone: An end of the junction does not agree with germline; a read error may underlie this. This sample includes further DNA sequences coding for the same CDR3. The chain joins TRBV6-1 to TRBJ2-7; D possibly uses TRBD1 or TRBD2 (6 bases each). The CDR3 covers 14 residues. In germline, CDR1 is MNHNS, CDR2 SASEGT. In DNA form, the CDR3 reads TGCGCCAGCAGTGAAGGGGGGAGCTCCTACGAGCAGTACTTC. Translated, it gives CASSEGGSSYEQYF.

V is TRBV6-5 and J is TRBJ2-6; D is undetermined. The V end was cut by 3 bases, the J end by 0 bases, with 9 bases between. The germline V gene has CDR1 MNHEY and CDR2 SVGAGI. The CDR3 runs 16 residues. The CDR3 DNA reads as TGTGCCAGCAGTTATCTCCTTAACTCTGGGGCCAACGTCCTGACTTTC. Protein: CASSYLLNSGANVLTF.

This clone appeared a few times. The CDR3 here is CASSLDSPDTEAFF. DNA for the CDR3: TGCGCCAGCAGCTTGGATTCGCCCGACACTGAAGCTTTCTTT. The chain is built from TRBV5-1 and TRBJ1-1, with D hard to call. The CDR3 has 14 amino acids. Deletions cut 0 bases from V and 3 bases from J, with 9 bases between. Per the germline V gene, CDR1 is SGHRS and CDR2 is YFSETQ.

The J gene is TRBJ1-1, the V gene TRBV6-5, with TRBD1 matching 10 bases. The CDR3 sequence is 13 residues long. Germline trimming cut 4 bases from V and 5 bases from J; bases unmatched to any gene: 1. CDR1 is MNHEY, CDR2 SVGAGI, per germline. As DNA, the CDR3 is TGTGCCAGCAGTTGGACAGGGGGTACTGAAGCTTTCTTT. Its translation: CASSWTGGTEAFF.

The chain carries TRBV29-1 and TRBJ1-1; 7 bases line up with TRBD1. Per the germline V gene, CDR1 is SQVTM and CDR2 is ANQGSEA. The CDR3 extends over 13 amino acids. V trimming: 7 bases; J trimming: 2 bases; junction bases outside the gene matches: 7. CDR3 in DNA: TGCAGCGCAAAGGGAGGGGGCAACACTGAAGCTTTCTTT. Translated: CSAKGGGNTEAFF. The full variable domain, with the rest looked up from reference TRBV29-1 and TRBJ1-1, is SAVISQKPSRDICQRGTSLTIQCQVDSQVTMMFWYRQQPGQSLTLIATANQGSEATYESGFVIDKFPISRPNLTFSTLTVSNMSPEDSSIYLCSAKGGGNTEAFFGQGTRLTVV.

The chain couples TRBV15 to TRBJ1-1, with D possibly being TRBD1 (6 bases). Trimming stripped 1 base from V and 11 bases from J, with 17 bases between. Germline-derived CDR1 and CDR2 are LNHNV and YYDKDF (reference sequence). This CDR3 contains 14 residues. This chain's CDR3 is CATSRGAQGGSAFF. CDR3 nucleotides: TGTGCCACCAGCAGAGGGGCTCAAGGGGGGAGTGCTTTCTTT.

This clone was observed a handful of times. The rearrangement links TRBV29-1 to TRBJ2-3, with D hard to call. The V end was cut by 2 bases, the J end by 8 bases, with 14 bases between. The CDR3 loop spans 13 amino acids. Per the germline V gene, CDR1 is SQVTM and CDR2 is ANQGSEA. For the CDR3, the DNA is TGCAGCGTTGAATTCAGGTTAACTGCTACGCAGTATTTT. Protein sequence: CSVEFRLTATQYF.

The chain links TRBV5-6 to TRBJ2-5, with no clear D. Germline V CDR1 and CDR2: SGHDT, YYEEEE. This CDR3 contains 14 residues. The ends were cut back, 0 bases at V and 5 bases at J, with 11 bases in the middle. CDR3 sequence reads: CASSLAELVETQYF. The CDR3 DNA is TGTGCCAGCAGCTTGGCTGAGCTCGTGGAGACCCAGTACTTC.

This clone appeared once. This chain uses TRBV7-9 with TRBJ2-7, with D unresolved. The germline V gene encodes CDR1 SEHNR and CDR2 FQNEAQ (reference sequence). The CDR3 totals 11 residues. V gave up 5 bases and J gave up 7 bases, with 9 bases separating them. The CDR3 DNA reads TGTGCCAGCAGCCCGTTAGGGGAGCAGTACTTC. This translates into CASSPLGEQYF.

The chain employs TRBV2 and TRBJ2-7; no clear D. V lost 0 bases and J 6 bases, leaving 3 bases between the germline ends. The CDR3 runs 11 residues. Per the germline V gene, CDR1 is SNHLY and CDR2 is FYNNEI. The CDR3 is CASSEAREQYF. Here the CDR3 DNA reads TGTGCCAGCAGTGAAGCCCGCGAGCAGTACTTC.

This clone showed up just once. V usage is TRBV6-5 and J usage is TRBJ2-5; D unclear. The CDR3 sequence is 13 residues long. Germline V gene data show CDR1 as MNHEY and CDR2 as SVGAGI. Between the trimmed V and J ends, which lost 5 bases and 4 bases, there was a span of 11 bases. CDR3 nucleotides: TGTGCCAGCAGTCCTCTTGACGGAGAGACCCAGTACTTC. This gives the protein CASSPLDGETQYF.

The chain links TRBV5-1 to TRBJ2-3; 13 bases match TRBD2. In germline, CDR1 is SGHRS, CDR2 YFSETQ. The CDR3 is made up of 15 amino acids. V trimming: 6 bases; J trimming: 8 bases; junction bases outside the gene matches: 9. The CDR3 loop is CASTPGTSGAATQYF. As DNA, the CDR3 is TGCGCCAGCACCCCGGGGACTAGCGGGGCAGCTACGCAGTATTTT.

The chain has TRBV29-1 and TRBJ2-3; D gene unclear. V was shortened by 5 bases and J by 4 bases, with 7 bases between the two germline ends. CDR3 size: 11 residues. CDR1 is SQVTM, CDR2 ANQGSEA, per germline. CDR3 bases: TGCAGCGTTTCATCTTCAGATACGCAGTATTTT. Its protein is CSVSSSDTQYF.

This rearrangement joins TRBV12-1 to TRBJ2-2; the listed D gene, TRBD1, was not tested against the DNA. TRBV12-1 is a pseudogene locus. This CDR3 spans 14 amino acids. The CDR3 coding sequence is TGTGCCAGCGGAAAAAAGGGGGCCACCGGGGAGCTGTTTTTT. Translation gives CASGKKGATGELFF.

V gene TRBV5-1 combines with J gene TRBJ2-1, with a possible D match to TRBD1 (6 bases). The CDR3 has 15 residues. Germline V gives CDR1 SGHRS, CDR2 YFSETQ. The V end lost 4 bases, the J end lost 1 base, and 12 bases lay between the germline ends. CDR3 in DNA: TGCGCCAGCAGCCCCCCCCAGGGGTCCTACAATGAGCAGTTCTTC. Protein: CASSPPQGSYNEQFF. Based on the CDR3 plus reference TRBV5-1 and TRBJ2-1, the full variable domain is KAGVTQTPRYLIKTRGQQVTLSCSPISGHRSVSWYQQTPGQGLQFLFEYFSETQRNKGNFPGRFSGRQFSNSRSEMNVSTLELGDSALYLCASSPPQGSYNEQFFGPGTRLTVL.

The rearrangement joins TRBV30 to TRBJ1-2; D perhaps matches TRBD1 (6 bases). Per germline, CDR1 GTSNPN and CDR2 SVGIG (reference sequence). The V end lost 3 bases, the J end lost 6 bases, and 14 bases lay between the germline ends. The CDR3 is 13 amino acids. The CDR3 loop is CAWRPRTANGYTF. CDR3 nucleotides: TGTGCCTGGAGACCCCGGACAGCCAATGGCTACACCTTC. Full variable domain (missing parts from reference TRBV30 and TRBJ1-2): SQTIHQWPATLVQPVGSPLSLECTVEGTSNPNLYWYRQAAGRGLQLLFYSVGIGQISSEVPQNLSASRPQDRQFILSSKKLLLSDSGFYLCAWRPRTANGYTFGSGTRLTVV.

The rearrangement uses TRBV29-1 and TRBJ1-2, with 8 positions matching TRBD1. Unmatched junction bases numbered 4, after V lost 7 bases and J lost 9 bases. CDR1 and CDR2 (germline): SQVTM, ANQGSEA. CDR3 length: 10 amino acids. The CDR3, as DNA: TGCAGCGACACAGGGGGAAGCTACACCTTC. Protein sequence: CSDTGGSYTF.

This clone was found a few times. The chain combines TRBV5-1 with TRBJ1-1; D not certain. Germline values: CDR1 SGHRS, CDR2 YFSETQ. Trimming stripped 0 bases from V and 5 bases from J, with 8 bases between. There are 13 residues in the CDR3. The CDR3 DNA follows: TGCGCCAGCAGCTTGGACAGTTGGACTGAAGCTTTCTTT. Amino acids: CASSLDSWTEAFF.

This clone was found a few times. The V gene is TRBV15, the J gene TRBJ2-3; TRBD1 matches at 8 bases. The trim removed 3 bases at V and 6 bases at J, leaving 14 bases unmatched. The length of the CDR3 is 17 residues. Germline loops: CDR1 LNHNV, CDR2 YYDKDF (reference sequence). CDR3 sequence: CATSSNAGTGVIDTQYF. CDR3 coding DNA: TGTGCCACCAGCAGTAATGCCGGGACAGGAGTAATCGATACGCAGTATTTT. The full variable domain, completed using reference TRBV15 and TRBJ2-3, is DAMVIQNPRYQVTQFGKPVTLSCSQTLNHNVMYWYQQKSSQAPKLLFHYYDKDFNNEADTPDNFQSRRPNTSFCFLDIRSPGLGDTAMYLCATSSNAGTGVIDTQYFGPGTRLTVL.

The gene calls are TRBV30 and TRBJ1-1; 11 bases are a match to TRBD1. Germline trimming cut 5 bases from V and 6 bases from J; bases unmatched to any gene: 2. The germline gives CDR1 GTSNPN, CDR2 SVGIG (reference sequence). This CDR3 is built from 12 residues. DNA for the CDR3: TGTGCCTGGGGACAGGGGGCGGCTGAAGCTTTCTTT. This sequence encodes CAWGQGAAEAFF.

This chain joins TRBV29-1 and TRBJ2-1; D gene unclear. V shed 3 bases and J shed 8 bases, with 8 bases lying between them. Germline V lookup: CDR1 SQVTM, CDR2 ANQGSEA. The CDR3 totals 11 residues. CDR3 sequence (DNA): TGCAGCGTTGAGAGTTTATATGAGCAGTTCTTC. Translating it yields CSVESLYEQFF.